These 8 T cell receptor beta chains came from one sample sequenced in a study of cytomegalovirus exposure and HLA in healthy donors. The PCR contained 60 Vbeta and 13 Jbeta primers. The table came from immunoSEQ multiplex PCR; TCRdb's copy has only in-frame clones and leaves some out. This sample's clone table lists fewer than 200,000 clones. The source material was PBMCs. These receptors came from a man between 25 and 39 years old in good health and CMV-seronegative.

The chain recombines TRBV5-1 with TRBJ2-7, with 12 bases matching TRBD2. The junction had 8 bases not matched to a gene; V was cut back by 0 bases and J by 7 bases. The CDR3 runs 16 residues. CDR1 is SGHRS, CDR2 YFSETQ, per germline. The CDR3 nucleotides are TGCGCCAGCAGCTTGGGACTAGCGGGAGTTTCGGGTGAGCAGTACTTC. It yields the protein CASSLGLAGVSGEQYF.

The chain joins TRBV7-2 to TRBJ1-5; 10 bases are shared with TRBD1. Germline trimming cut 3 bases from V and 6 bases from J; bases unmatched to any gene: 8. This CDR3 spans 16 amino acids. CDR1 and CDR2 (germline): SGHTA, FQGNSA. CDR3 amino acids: CASSLGTGVNVQPQHF. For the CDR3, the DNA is TGTGCCAGCAGCTTGGGGACAGGGGTGAACGTTCAGCCCCAGCATTTT.

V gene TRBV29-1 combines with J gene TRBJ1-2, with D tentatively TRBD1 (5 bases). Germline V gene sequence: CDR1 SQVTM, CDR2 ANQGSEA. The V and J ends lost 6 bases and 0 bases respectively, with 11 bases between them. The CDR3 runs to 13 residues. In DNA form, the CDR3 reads TGCAGCGTCGGACAATTAGCTAACTATGGCTACACCTTC. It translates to CSVGQLANYGYTF.

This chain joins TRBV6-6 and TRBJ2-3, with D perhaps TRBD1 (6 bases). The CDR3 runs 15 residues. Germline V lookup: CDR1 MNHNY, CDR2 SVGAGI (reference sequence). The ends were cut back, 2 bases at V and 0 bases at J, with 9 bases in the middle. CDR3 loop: CASSYGGSSTDTQYF. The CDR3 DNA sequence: TGTGCCAGCAGTTACGGGGGCTCTAGCACAGATACGCAGTATTTT.

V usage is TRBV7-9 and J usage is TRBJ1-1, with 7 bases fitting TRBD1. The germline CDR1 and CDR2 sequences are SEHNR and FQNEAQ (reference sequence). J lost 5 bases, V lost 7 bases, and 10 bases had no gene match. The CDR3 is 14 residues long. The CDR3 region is CASNPGGWGTEAFF. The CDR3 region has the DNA TGTGCCAGCAACCCAGGGGGTTGGGGGACTGAAGCTTTCTTT.

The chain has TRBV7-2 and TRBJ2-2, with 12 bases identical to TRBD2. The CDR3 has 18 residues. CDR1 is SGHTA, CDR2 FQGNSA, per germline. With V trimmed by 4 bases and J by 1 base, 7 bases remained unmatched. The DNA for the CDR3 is TGTGCCAGCAGCTCGACCCTAGCGGGGGGGTGGAACACCGGGGAGCTGTTTTTT. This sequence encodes CASSSTLAGGWNTGELFF.

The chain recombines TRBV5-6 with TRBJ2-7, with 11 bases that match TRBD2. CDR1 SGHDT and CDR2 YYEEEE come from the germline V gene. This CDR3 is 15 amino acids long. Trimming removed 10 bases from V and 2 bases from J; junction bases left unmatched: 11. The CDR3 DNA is TGTGCCTCCGCGGAGGGACTAGCGGCGACCTACGAGCAGTACTTC. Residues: CASAEGLAATYEQYF.

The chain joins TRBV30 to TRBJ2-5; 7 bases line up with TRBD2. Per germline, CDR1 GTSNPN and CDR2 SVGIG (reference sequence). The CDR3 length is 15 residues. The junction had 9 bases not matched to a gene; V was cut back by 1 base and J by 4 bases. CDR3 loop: CAWSGGGRARETQYF. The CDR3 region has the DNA TGTGCCTGGAGTGGGGGGGGGAGGGCCAGAGAGACCCAGTACTTC.